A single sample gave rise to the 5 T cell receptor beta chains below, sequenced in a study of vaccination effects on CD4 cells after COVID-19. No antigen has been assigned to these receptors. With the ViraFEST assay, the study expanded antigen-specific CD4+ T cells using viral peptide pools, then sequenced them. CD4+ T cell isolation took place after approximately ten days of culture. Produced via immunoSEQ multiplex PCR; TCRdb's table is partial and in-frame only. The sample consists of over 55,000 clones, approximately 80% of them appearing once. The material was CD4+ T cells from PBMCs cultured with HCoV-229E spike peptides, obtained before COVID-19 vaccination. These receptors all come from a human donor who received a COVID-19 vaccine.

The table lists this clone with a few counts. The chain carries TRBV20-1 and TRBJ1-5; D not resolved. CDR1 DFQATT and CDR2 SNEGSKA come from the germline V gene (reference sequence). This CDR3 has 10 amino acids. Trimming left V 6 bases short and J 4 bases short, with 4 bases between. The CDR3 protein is CSAGNQPQHF. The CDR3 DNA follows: TGCAGTGCAGGGAATCAGCCCCAGCATTTT.

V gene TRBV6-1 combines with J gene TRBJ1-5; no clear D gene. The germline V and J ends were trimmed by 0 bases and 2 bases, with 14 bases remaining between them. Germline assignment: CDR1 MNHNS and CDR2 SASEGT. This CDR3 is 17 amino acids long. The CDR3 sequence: CASSEALVGPRNQPQHF. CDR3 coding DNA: TGTGCCAGCAGTGAAGCGCTAGTCGGCCCACGCAATCAGCCCCAGCATTTT.

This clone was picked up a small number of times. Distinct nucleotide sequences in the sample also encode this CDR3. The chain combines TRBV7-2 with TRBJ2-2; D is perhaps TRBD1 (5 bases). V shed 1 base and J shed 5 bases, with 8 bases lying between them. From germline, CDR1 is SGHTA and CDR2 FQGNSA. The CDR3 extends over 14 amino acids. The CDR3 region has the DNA TGTGCCAGCAGCTTAGGGGGCAGTACCGGGGAGCTGTTTTTT. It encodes CASSLGGSTGELFF.

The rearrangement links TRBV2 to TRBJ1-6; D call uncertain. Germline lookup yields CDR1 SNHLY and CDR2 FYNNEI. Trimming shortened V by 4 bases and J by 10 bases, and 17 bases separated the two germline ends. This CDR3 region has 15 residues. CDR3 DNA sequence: TGTGCCAGCAGTGGAGCACCCGGGTCTTCATCACCCCTCCACTTT. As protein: CASSGAPGSSSPLHF.

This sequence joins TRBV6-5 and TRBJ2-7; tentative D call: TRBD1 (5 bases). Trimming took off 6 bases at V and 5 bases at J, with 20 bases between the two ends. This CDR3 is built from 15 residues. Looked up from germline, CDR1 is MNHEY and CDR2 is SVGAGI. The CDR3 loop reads CASSPPLGRVDEQYV. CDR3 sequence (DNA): TGTGCCAGCAGCCCACCCCTCGGCAGGGTCGACGAGCAGTACGTC.